The 2 T cell receptor beta chains below all came from one sample that was sequenced in a study of blood T cell repertoires in COVID-19. The table came from immunoSEQ multiplex PCR; TCRdb's copy has only in-frame clones and leaves some out. The sample consists of roughly 260,000 clones, more than 85% of them appearing once. Input material: peripheral blood. Receptor source: a person between 18 and 30 years old with COVID-19, enrolled during active disease.

The genes are TRBV6-5 and TRBJ2-1; D uncertain. The V gene's germline CDR1 is MNHEY and CDR2 SVGAGI. The V end lost 2 bases, the J end lost 10 bases, and 12 bases lay between the germline ends. This CDR3 has 13 residues. The CDR3 loop is CASSYKPFKEQFF. The CDR3 DNA sequence: TGTGCCAGCAGTTACAAGCCCTTTAAAGAGCAGTTCTTC.

This clone has only a few counts. The chain has TRBV6-5 and TRBJ2-1; 9 bases map to TRBD2. Trimming cost V 8 bases and J 2 bases; bases outside gene matches: 7. The CDR3 is 15 amino acids. Germline V CDR1 and CDR2: MNHEY, SVGAGI. The CDR3 DNA is TGTGCCAGCGTTCAAGCGGGAGGACCCTACAATGAGCAGTTCTTC. Its protein is CASVQAGGPYNEQFF.